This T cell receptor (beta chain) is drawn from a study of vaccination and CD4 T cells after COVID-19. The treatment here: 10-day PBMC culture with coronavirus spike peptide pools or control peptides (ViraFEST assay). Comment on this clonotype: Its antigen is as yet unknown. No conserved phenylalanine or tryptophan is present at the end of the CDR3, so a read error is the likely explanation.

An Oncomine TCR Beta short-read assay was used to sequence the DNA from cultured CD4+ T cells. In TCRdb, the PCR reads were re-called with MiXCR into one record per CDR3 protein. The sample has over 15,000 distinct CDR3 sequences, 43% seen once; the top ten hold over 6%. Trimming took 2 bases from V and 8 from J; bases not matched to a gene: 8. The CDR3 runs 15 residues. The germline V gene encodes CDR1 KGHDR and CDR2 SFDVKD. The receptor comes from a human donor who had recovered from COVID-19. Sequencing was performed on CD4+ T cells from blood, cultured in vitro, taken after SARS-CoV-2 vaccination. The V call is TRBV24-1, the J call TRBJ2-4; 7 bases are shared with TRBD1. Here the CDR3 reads CATSDWRQGRDIQYL. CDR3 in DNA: TGTGCCACCAGTGATTGGAGACAGGGCCGAGACATTCAGTACCTC.